This TCR beta chain was recorded in a study of blood T cell repertoires in COVID-19. Seattle researchers signed up patients amid active infection and tracked them longitudinally. This CDR3 spans 16 amino acids. CDR1 SGHDT and CDR2 YYEEEE come from the germline V gene. The V end lost 0 bases, the J end lost 0 bases, and 12 bases lay between the germline ends. As processed by the authors: Estimation of nucleated cell counts relied on the amplification of reference gene primers. Generated by immunoSEQ multiplex PCR, the TCRdb table keeps only in-frame clones and is missing some. V and J calls and clone size are copied from that table; D and trimming were computed from the DNA. The repertoire has about 200,000 clones, roughly 80% of them found once; the top ten carry approximately 7.6%.

The TCR was taken from a woman at least 80 years old with COVID-19, enrolled during active disease. The chain couples TRBV5-6 to TRBJ1-1; the D is unclear. Sequenced: peripheral blood. The DNA for the CDR3 is TGTGCCAGCAGCTTGGGGGGTCCGGGGTTGAACACTGAAGCTTTCTTT. It encodes CASSLGGPGLNTEAFF.